What follows is one T cell receptor (beta chain) and its context. The length of the CDR3 is 13 residues. In germline, CDR1 is SGHTA, CDR2 FQGTGA. V shed 2 bases and J shed 1 base, with 5 bases lying between them. The data derive from a study of blood T cell repertoires in COVID-19. Study-level background: Specimens from acute and convalescent COVID-19 originated in the United States, Italy and Spain. Sources were T cells, B-cell-depleted T cells, or PBMCs; the material itself was cDNA or gDNA.

In the original analysis: How many nucleated cells were present was estimated from reference gene primer amplification. Method: immunoSEQ multiplex PCR; TCRdb's copy keeps in-frame clones and lacks some. Clonal size and the V and J genes are those of that table, whereas D and trimming came from the DNA. The sample shows approximately 190,000 clones, approximately 79% of them seen only once. Sequenced: peripheral blood. This TCR derives from a man between 25 and 39 years old with active or convalescent COVID-19. The rearrangement links TRBV7-3 to TRBJ1-1; D remains unclear. In DNA, the CDR3 is TGTGCCAGCAGCTTATCACAGAACACTGAAGCTTTCTTT. As protein: CASSLSQNTEAFF.